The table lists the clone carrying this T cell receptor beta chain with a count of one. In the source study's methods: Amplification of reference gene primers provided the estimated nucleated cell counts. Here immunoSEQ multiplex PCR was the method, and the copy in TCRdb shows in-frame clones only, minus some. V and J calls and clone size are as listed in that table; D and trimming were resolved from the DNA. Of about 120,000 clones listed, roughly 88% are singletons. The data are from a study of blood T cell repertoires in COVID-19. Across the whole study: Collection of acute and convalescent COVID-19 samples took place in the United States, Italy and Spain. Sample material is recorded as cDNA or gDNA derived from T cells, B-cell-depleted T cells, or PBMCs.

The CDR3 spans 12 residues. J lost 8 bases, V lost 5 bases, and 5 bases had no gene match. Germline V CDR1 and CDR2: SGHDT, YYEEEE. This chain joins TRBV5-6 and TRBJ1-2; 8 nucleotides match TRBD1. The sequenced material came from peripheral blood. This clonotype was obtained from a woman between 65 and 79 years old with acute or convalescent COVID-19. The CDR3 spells CASSRTGKGYTF. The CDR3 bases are TGTGCCAGCAGTCGGACAGGGAAGGGCTACACCTTC.